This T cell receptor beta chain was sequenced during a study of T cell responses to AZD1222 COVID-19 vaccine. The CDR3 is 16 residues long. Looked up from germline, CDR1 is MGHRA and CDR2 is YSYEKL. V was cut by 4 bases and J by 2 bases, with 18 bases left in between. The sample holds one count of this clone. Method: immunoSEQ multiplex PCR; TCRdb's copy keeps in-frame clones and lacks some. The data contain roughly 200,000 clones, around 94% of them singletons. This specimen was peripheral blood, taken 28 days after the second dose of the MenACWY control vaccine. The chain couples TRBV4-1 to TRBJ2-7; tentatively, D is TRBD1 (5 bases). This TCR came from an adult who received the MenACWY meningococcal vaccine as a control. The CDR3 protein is CASSPQGLSPTYEQYF. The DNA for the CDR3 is TGCGCCAGCAGCCCCCAGGGCCTCTCCCCAACCTACGAGCAGTACTTC.